Below are 31 T cell receptor beta chains sequenced from a single sample in a study of cytomegalovirus exposure and HLA in healthy donors. In the PCR, 60 Vbeta and 13 Jbeta primers were used. Measured with immunoSEQ multiplex PCR; TCRdb has only the in-frame clones, and not every one. The table records over 150,000 clones, around 74% of them present only once. The source material was PBMCs. The receptor source for this set is a man between 18 and 29 years old in good health and CMV-seronegative.

The chain uses TRBV7-8 and TRBJ2-3; D not certain. CDR1 is SGHVS and CDR2 is FQNEAQ in the germline V gene. The length of the CDR3 is 13 residues. Trimming took 3 bases from V and 1 from J, leaving 5 bases between them. The CDR3, as DNA: TGTGCCAGCAGCTTTTCCGGCACAGATACGCAGTATTTT. This encodes CASSFSGTDTQYF.

The rearrangement links TRBV4-3 to TRBJ2-7; 10 nucleotides agree with TRBD2. This CDR3 has 15 amino acids. Trimming took 6 bases from V and 1 from J; bases not matched to a gene: 6. Germline CDR1 is LGHNA and CDR2 is YSLEER. CDR3: CASSYNSGGSYEQYF. The CDR3 DNA reads TGCGCCAGCAGTTACAATAGCGGGGGGTCCTACGAGCAGTACTTC.

For the CDR3, the DNA is TGTGCCAGCAGCTTGGGGGGGGAGGCACAGCCCCAGCATTTT. Protein sequence: CASSLGGEAQPQHF. V and J are TRBV7-2 and TRBJ1-5; D is perhaps TRBD1 (5 bases). CDR3 length equals 14 residues. Between the trimmed V and J ends, which lost 3 bases and 7 bases, there was a span of 13 bases. The V gene's germline CDR1 is SGHTA and CDR2 FQGNSA.

V and J are TRBV27 and TRBJ2-2; the D gene is possibly TRBD1 (6 bases). Trimming removed 6 bases at V and 3 bases at J, with 14 bases between. CDR3 length: 15 residues. Looked up from germline, CDR1 is MNHEY and CDR2 is SMNVEV (reference sequence). The DNA of the CDR3 is TGTGCCAGCAGGCCACAGGGATTTGACACCGGGGAGCTGTTTTTT. Translation: CASRPQGFDTGELFF.

The chain links TRBV6-1 to TRBJ1-4; D unclear. The CDR3 runs to 12 residues. CDR1 is MNHNS and CDR2 is SASEGT in the germline V gene. V lost 6 bases, J lost 5 bases, and 7 bases lay in between. The CDR3 sequence: CASSPLNEKLFF. The CDR3, as DNA: TGTGCCAGCAGCCCACTGAATGAAAAACTGTTTTTT.

About this clone itself: Its ends do not fully match the called genes, so a read error is possible. The V call is TRBV6-5, the J call TRBJ1-3; D gene uncertain. The CDR3 covers 15 residues. In germline, CDR1 is MNHEY, CDR2 SVGAGI. Here the CDR3 reads CASRLHPASGNTTYF. The DNA for the CDR3 is TGTGCCAGCAGACTACACCCCGCATCTGGAAACACCACATATTTT.

This clone is medium-sized in the sample. The same CDR3 arises from other DNA sequences in this sample as well. V and J are TRBV6-4 and TRBJ2-1; 7 bases fit TRBD2. Germline trimming cut 0 bases from V and 1 base from J; bases unmatched to any gene: 0. The CDR3 is made up of 15 amino acids. Germline V gene data show CDR1 as MRHNA and CDR2 as SNTAGT. The CDR3 nucleotides are TGTGCCAGCAGTGACTCAGCGGGGTCCTACAATGAGCAGTTCTTC. Amino acid sequence: CASSDSAGSYNEQFF.

In this sample, this clone turned up a few times. CDR3 nucleotide sequence: TGTGCCAGCAGCTTGAATGTAGGGGCAGGACACTATGGCTACACCTTC. As protein: CASSLNVGAGHYGYTF. The gene calls are TRBV7-2 and TRBJ1-2; tentatively, D is TRBD1 (5 bases). The CDR3 extends over 16 amino acids. V was cut by 3 bases and J by 3 bases, with 17 bases left in between. Germline values: CDR1 SGHTA, CDR2 FQGNSA.

The CDR3 DNA reads TGTGCCAGTACCTCTCCGGGACTAGCCGGGGAGCTGTTTTTT. Translated, it gives CASTSPGLAGELFF. The chain has TRBV19 and TRBJ2-2, with 8 positions matching TRBD2. This CDR3 spans 14 amino acids. Germline CDR1 and CDR2: LNHDA and SQIVND (reference sequence). With V trimmed by 7 bases and J by 6 bases, 7 bases remained unmatched. Using reference TRBV19 and TRBJ2-2 for the parts outside the CDR3, the full variable domain is DGGITQSPKYLFRKEGQNVTLSCEQNLNHDAMYWYRQDPGQGLRLIYYSQIVNDFQKGDIAEGYSVSREKKESFPLTVTSAQKNPTAFYLCASTSPGLAGELFFGEGSRLTVL.

This rearrangement joins TRBV15 to TRBJ1-5; D gene uncertain. V was pared by 0 bases and J by 5 bases, with 5 bases between. The germline CDR1 and CDR2 sequences are LNHNV and YYDKDF (reference sequence). The CDR3 sequence is 13 residues long. The CDR3 loop is CATSRDQDQPQHF. CDR3 nucleotide sequence: TGTGCCACCAGCAGAGATCAGGATCAGCCCCAGCATTTT.

This clone was picked up one time. J is TRBJ2-1 and V is TRBV5-1; no reliable D call. The CDR3 has 13 residues. Germline V CDR1 and CDR2: SGHRS, YFSETQ. The germline V and J ends were trimmed by 0 bases and 8 bases, with 9 bases remaining between them. The CDR3 loop is CASSLAPGDEQFF. CDR3 nucleotides: TGCGCCAGCAGCTTGGCCCCCGGTGATGAGCAGTTCTTC.

J is TRBJ1-4 and V is TRBV7-8; 10 nucleotides agree with TRBD1. CDR3 size: 17 residues. The V gene end was trimmed by 4 bases and the J gene end by 0 bases; junction bases not matched to a gene: 5. In germline, CDR1 is SGHVS, CDR2 FQNEAQ. The CDR3 DNA sequence: TGTGCCAGCAGCTCCTCCGGGACAGGGGCAACTAATGAAAAACTGTTTTTT. The encoded protein is CASSSSGTGATNEKLFF.

The gene calls are TRBV19 and TRBJ1-1, with TRBD1 as a possible D gene (5 bases). CDR1 is LNHDA and CDR2 is SQIVND in the germline V gene (reference sequence). The CDR3 is made up of 13 amino acids. V lost 2 bases to trimming and J lost 4 bases, with 8 bases between them. The CDR3 DNA reads as TGTGCCAGTAGTATACAGGGTACCACTGAAGCTTTCTTT. It yields the protein CASSIQGTTEAFF.

The genes are TRBV2 and TRBJ1-5; 7 bases are a match to TRBD1. Germline V gene lookup returns CDR1 SNHLY and CDR2 FYNNEI. The CDR3 is made up of 14 amino acids. Losses at the gene ends were 7 bases for V and 1 base for J; bases not matched to a gene: 4. CDR3 region: CASTQDRSNQPQHF. The CDR3 DNA is TGTGCCAGCACTCAGGACAGGAGCAATCAGCCCCAGCATTTT.

The chain recombines TRBV11-3 with TRBJ1-2; D ambiguous. Germline CDR1 is SGHNT and CDR2 is YENEEA. The CDR3 consists of 12 residues. V was cut by 8 bases and J by 5 bases, with 12 bases left in between. Here the CDR3 reads CASRSGIYGYTF. CDR3 nucleotides: TGTGCCAGCCGATCCGGTATATATGGCTACACCTTC.

This clone was detected only once. The rearrangement uses TRBV7-6 and TRBJ2-2, with D perhaps TRBD1 (6 bases). Germline V gene lookup returns CDR1 SGHVS and CDR2 FNYEAQ. The V gene lost 5 bases and the J gene lost 3 bases, with 16 bases spanning the gap. This CDR3 spans 16 amino acids. The CDR3 DNA sequence: TGTGCCAGCAGCCGAAGGGGGTGGCAGGACACCGGGGAGCTGTTTTTT. Amino acids: CASSRRGWQDTGELFF.

This clone appeared a single time. The chain has TRBV27 and TRBJ2-2; a weak D match, TRBD2 (5 bases). The CDR3 loop spans 16 amino acids. Germline V gene sequence: CDR1 MNHEY, CDR2 SMNVEV (reference sequence). V gave up 6 bases and J gave up 0 bases, with 14 bases separating them. The CDR3 loop is CASRPQWGANTGELFF. CDR3 sequence (DNA): TGTGCCAGCAGGCCCCAATGGGGAGCGAACACCGGGGAGCTGTTTTTT.

This clone was found a few times. The rearrangement links TRBV19 to TRBJ2-1; D remains ambiguous. Trimming left V 4 bases short and J 3 bases short, with 4 bases between. The CDR3 is 12 residues long. CDR1 and CDR2 (germline): LNHDA, SQIVND (reference sequence). CDR3 in DNA: TGTGCCAGTAGTACCATCTACAATGAGCAGTTCTTC. This gives the protein CASSTIYNEQFF.

J is TRBJ2-5 and V is TRBV9; the D gene is possibly TRBD2 (6 bases). Germline loops: CDR1 SGDLS, CDR2 YYNGEE. This CDR3 is 15 amino acids long. V dropped 6 bases and J dropped 5 bases, with 20 bases sitting between them. The CDR3 DNA reads TGTGCCAGCACCACAATGGAGGGTCGAACTGAGACCCAGTACTTC. It yields the protein CASTTMEGRTETQYF.

The V and J genes are TRBV6-5 and TRBJ1-1; possibly TRBD1 for D (5 bases). The germline V gene has CDR1 MNHEY and CDR2 SVGAGI. V lost 8 bases to trimming and J lost 0 bases, with 13 bases between them. The CDR3 runs 14 residues. This CDR3 reads CASFSDNLNTEAFF. In DNA form, the CDR3 reads TGTGCCAGCTTCTCGGACAATCTGAACACTGAAGCTTTCTTT.

J is TRBJ1-5 and V is TRBV5-1; 10 bases map to TRBD1. The CDR3 consists of 15 residues. CDR1 SGHRS and CDR2 YFSETQ come from the germline V gene. V gave up 3 bases and J gave up 5 bases; unmatched junction bases: 5. Here the CDR3 reads CASSYKTGGDQPQHF. CDR3 DNA: TGCGCCAGCAGCTACAAGACAGGGGGCGATCAGCCCCAGCATTTT.

The J gene is TRBJ1-1, the V gene TRBV2; 7 bases map to TRBD1. Germline CDR1 reads SNHLY; CDR2 reads FYNNEI. J lost 6 bases, V lost 6 bases, and 7 bases had no gene match. The CDR3 is 13 residues long. CDR3 in amino acids: CASRDRPRAEAFF. CDR3 sequence (DNA): TGTGCCAGCAGGGACAGGCCAAGGGCTGAAGCTTTCTTT.

This clone appeared once. The CDR3: CSVPRGASNYGYTF. CDR3 nucleotides: TGCAGCGTCCCCCGGGGGGCTAGTAACTATGGCTACACCTTC. The J gene is TRBJ1-2, the V gene TRBV29-1; D perhaps matches TRBD1 (6 bases). The V gene lost 6 bases and the J gene lost 1 base, with 15 bases spanning the gap. CDR1 and CDR2 (germline): SQVTM, ANQGSEA. The CDR3 is made up of 14 amino acids.

This clone is a singleton in its sample. CDR3 nucleotide sequence: TGTGCCAGCAGTGCCCGGGGGGTCCCCAACACCGGGGAGCTGTTTTTT. It codes for CASSARGVPNTGELFF. V usage is TRBV6-4 and J usage is TRBJ2-2; 7 nucleotides align to TRBD2. This CDR3 contains 16 residues. Germline V CDR1 and CDR2: MRHNA, SNTAGT. V was clipped by 4 bases and J by 2 bases; unmatched bases: 7.

This clone showed up just a few times. The chain has TRBV11-3 and TRBJ2-2, with 11 bases fitting TRBD2. This CDR3 is 16 amino acids long. Germline V gene sequence: CDR1 SGHNT, CDR2 YENEEA. The ends lost 3 bases at V and 6 bases at J; junction bases unmatched: 6. The CDR3 sequence is CASSFSGGADAGELFF. For the CDR3, the DNA is TGTGCCAGCAGCTTTAGCGGGGGGGCTGACGCCGGGGAGCTGTTTTTT.

This clone was counted only a few times. This chain links TRBV6-4 with TRBJ2-7, with TRBD1 matching over 8 bases. The V and J ends lost 11 bases and 1 base, in that order; junction bases with no gene match: 1. The CDR3 totals 11 residues. Per the germline V gene, CDR1 is MRHNA and CDR2 is SNTAGT. CDR3 region: CAGTGSYEQYF. The CDR3 region has the DNA TGTGCCGGGACAGGTTCCTACGAGCAGTACTTC.

The chain has TRBV7-8 and TRBJ2-1, with a weak D call TRBD2 (5 bases). This CDR3 spans 14 amino acids. Germline CDR1 reads SGHVS; CDR2 reads FQNEAQ. Deletions cut 6 bases from V and 8 bases from J, with 17 bases between. The CDR3, as DNA: TGTGCCAGCAGTTACCCGACCCGTAGCGATGAGCAGTTCTTC. This encodes CASSYPTRSDEQFF. Looking up the rest from reference TRBV7-8 and TRBJ2-1 gives the full variable domain: GAGVSQSPRYKVAKRGQDVALRCDPISGHVSLFWYQQALGQGPEFLTYFQNEAQLDKSGLPSDRFFAERPEGSVSTLKIQRTQQEDSAVYLCASSYPTRSDEQFFGPGTRLTVL.

This clone appeared once. The chain couples TRBV29-1 to TRBJ2-1, with D possibly being TRBD1 (5 bases). The CDR3 has 17 amino acids. V gave up 2 bases and J gave up 0 bases, with 17 bases separating them. Looked up from germline, CDR1 is SQVTM and CDR2 is ANQGSEA. CDR3 DNA: TGCAGCGTTGAATCCAGAGGTAGGACATACTCCTACAATGAGCAGTTCTTC. Its translation: CSVESRGRTYSYNEQFF.

This clone was picked up one time. The chain joins TRBV2 to TRBJ2-3; D is perhaps TRBD1 (5 bases). From germline, CDR1 is SNHLY and CDR2 FYNNEI. The CDR3 has 12 amino acids. Trimming cost V 5 bases and J 6 bases, with 9 bases left between them. The CDR3: CASSRTLDTQYF. The DNA for the CDR3 is TGTGCCAGCAGTAGGACACTCGATACGCAGTATTTT.

The chain links TRBV6-1 to TRBJ1-1; D is perhaps TRBD1 (6 bases). The germline gives CDR1 MNHNS, CDR2 SASEGT. The V end was cut by 1 base, the J end by 4 bases, with 13 bases between. This CDR3 has 15 amino acids. The CDR3 loop reads CASSEEGSRGTEAFF. The CDR3 DNA reads TGTGCCAGCAGTGAAGAGGGTTCCAGGGGCACTGAAGCTTTCTTT.

This chain uses TRBV13 with TRBJ2-6; a possible D gene is TRBD2 (5 bases). The CDR3 is 15 amino acids. Germline CDR1 and CDR2: PRHDT and FYEKMQ (reference sequence). Trimming shortened V by 4 bases and J by 5 bases, and 12 bases separated the two germline ends. The CDR3 here is CASSSRVDWANVLTF. Here the CDR3 DNA reads TGTGCCAGCAGCTCTCGGGTGGACTGGGCCAACGTCCTGACTTTC.